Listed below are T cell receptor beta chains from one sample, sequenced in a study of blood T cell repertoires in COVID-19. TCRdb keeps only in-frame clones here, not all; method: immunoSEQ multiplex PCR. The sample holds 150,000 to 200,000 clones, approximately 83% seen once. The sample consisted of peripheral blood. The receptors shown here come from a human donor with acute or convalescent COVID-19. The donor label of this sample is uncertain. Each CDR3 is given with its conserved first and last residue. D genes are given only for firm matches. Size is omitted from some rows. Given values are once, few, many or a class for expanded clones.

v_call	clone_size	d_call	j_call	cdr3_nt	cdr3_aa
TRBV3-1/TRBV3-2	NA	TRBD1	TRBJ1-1	TGTGCCAGCAGCCCCCGGGACAGGGATCCCGAGGCTTTCTTT	CASSPRDRDPEAFF
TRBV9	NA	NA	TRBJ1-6	TGTGCCAGCAGCCCCTACACGGAGAGTTCACCCCTCCACTTT	CASSPYTESSPLHF
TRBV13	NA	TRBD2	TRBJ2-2	TGTGCCAGCAGCCACCCCCCGACTAGCGGGAGTGCCGGGGAGCTGTTTTTT	CASSHPPTSGSAGELFF
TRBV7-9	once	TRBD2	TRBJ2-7	TGTGCCAGCAGGGCGAAGACTAGCGGGATTTCCTACGAGCAGTACTTC	CASRAKTSGISYEQYF
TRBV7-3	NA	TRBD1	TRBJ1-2	TGTGCCAGCAGCCGGACAGGGTATGGCTACACCTTC	CASSRTGYGYTF
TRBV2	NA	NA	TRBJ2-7	TGTGCCAGCAGTGAGTCAGGGAAAGAATGGAACGAGCAGTACTTC	CASSESGKEWNEQYF
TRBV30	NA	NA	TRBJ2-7	TGTGCCTGGAGTACCGGGGTCTACGAGCAGTACTTC	CAWSTGVYEQYF
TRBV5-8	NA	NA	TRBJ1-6	TGTGCCAGCAGCCTGGACCTGAGCTCCTATAATTCACCCCTCCACTTT	CASSLDLSSYNSPLHF
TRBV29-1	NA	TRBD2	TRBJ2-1	TGCAGCGTTTTTAGCGGGGGGTACAATGAGCAGTTCTTC	CSVFSGGYNEQFF
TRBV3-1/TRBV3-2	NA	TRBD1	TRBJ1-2	TGTGCCAGTAAGGACAGGGATAAGGGCTATGGCTACACCTTC	CASKDRDKGYGYTF
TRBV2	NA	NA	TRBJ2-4	TGTGCCAGCAGTGAAGTGGGCCCGAGGGGGGCCAAAAACATTCAGTACTTC	CASSEVGPRGAKNIQYF
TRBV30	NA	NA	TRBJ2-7	TGTGCCTGGAAAGAGGGCCCAAAGTACGAGCAGTACTTC	CAWKEGPKYEQYF
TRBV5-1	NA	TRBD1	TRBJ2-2	TGCGCCAGCAGCTATTGGGACAGGGGAAACACCGGGGAGCTGTTTTTT	CASSYWDRGNTGELFF
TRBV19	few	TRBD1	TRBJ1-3	TGTGCCAGTAGCCCCACACAGGGGCTCAGAAACACCATATATTTT	CASSPTQGLRNTIYF
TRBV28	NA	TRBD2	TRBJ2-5	TGTGCCAGCAGTCTCGGGACTAGCGGAGGAGAGACCCAGTACTTC	CASSLGTSGGETQYF
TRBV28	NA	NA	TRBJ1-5	TGTGCCAGCAGTTGGGTTGGGGCTTCTAGCAATCAGCCCCAGCATTTT	CASSWVGASSNQPQHF
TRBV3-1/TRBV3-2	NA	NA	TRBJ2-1	TGTGCCAGCAGCCCCCTGGGCCGGGAAGACAATGAGCAGTTCTTC	CASSPLGREDNEQFF
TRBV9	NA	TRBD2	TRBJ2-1	TGTGCCAGCAGCGACGGGAGGTGGGAAACCTACAATGAGCAGTTCTTC	CASSDGRWETYNEQFF
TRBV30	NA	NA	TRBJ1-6	TGTGCCTGGAGTGTCGGTTCGTCCCTCCACTTT	CAWSVGSSLHF
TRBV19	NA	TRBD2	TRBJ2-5	TGTGCCAGTAGTATAGTAACAGCGGGAGTGGAGACCCAGTACTTC	CASSIVTAGVETQYF
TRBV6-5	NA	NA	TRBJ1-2	TGTGCCAGCAGTAGAAGCGGCTATGGCTACACCTTC	CASSRSGYGYTF
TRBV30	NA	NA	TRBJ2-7	TGTGCCTGGAACAGGGAAAATGCCGAGCAGTACTTC	CAWNRENAEQYF
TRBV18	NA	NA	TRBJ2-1	TGTGCCAGCTCACCTGTCCGGACTTCGCAGAATGAGCAGTTCTTC	CASSPVRTSQNEQFF
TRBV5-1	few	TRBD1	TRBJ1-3	TGCGCCAGCAGCTGGACCGGGACAGGGGAACGAGGCACCATATATTTT	CASSWTGTGERGTIYF
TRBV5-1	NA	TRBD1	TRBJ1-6	TGCGCCAGCAGCTTGGTAGCAGGACAGGGGGGAAATTCACCCCTCCACTTT	CASSLVAGQGGNSPLHF
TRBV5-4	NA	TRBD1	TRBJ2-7	TGTGCCAGCAGTCATAACCGGAGAAGGGACAGTATGGACGAGCAGTACTTC	CASSHNRRRDSMDEQYF